These 32 T cell receptor beta chains came from one sample sequenced in a study of blood T cell repertoires in COVID-19. Clones were sequenced by immunoSEQ multiplex PCR, and TCRdb holds only the in-frame ones, with some missing. Of fewer than 90,000 clones listed, roughly 96% were seen once; the top ten hold roughly 4%. The specimen was peripheral blood. The origin of the receptors is a human donor with active COVID-19. The donor label of this sample is uncertain.

V gene TRBV6-5 combines with J gene TRBJ2-7, with 9 positions matching TRBD2. Looked up from germline, CDR1 is MNHEY and CDR2 is SVGAGI. J gave up 2 bases and V 2 bases, and 4 bases lay outside the gene matches. There are 15 residues in the CDR3. CDR3 loop: CASSYGGGGTYEQYF. DNA of the CDR3: TGTGCCAGCAGTTACGGCGGGGGGGGTACCTACGAGCAGTACTTC.

The CDR3 loop reads CASSLWGGNEQFF. DNA of the CDR3: TGTGCCAGCAGTTTATGGGGGGGTAATGAGCAGTTCTTC. The chain joins TRBV28 to TRBJ2-1; possibly TRBD2 for D (6 bases). The CDR3 runs 13 residues. CDR1 and CDR2 from the germline V gene are MDHEN and SYDVKM. V dropped 0 bases and J dropped 7 bases, with 7 bases sitting between them.

V usage is TRBV6-4 and J usage is TRBJ2-3; TRBD2 agrees at 7 bases. There are 14 residues in the CDR3. With 5 bases clipped from V and 2 bases from J, the junction kept 4 bases outside the gene matches. From germline, CDR1 is MRHNA and CDR2 SNTAGT. For the CDR3, the DNA is TGTGCCAGCAGTCTCACTAGCGTCACAGATACGCAGTATTTT. Its translation is CASSLTSVTDTQYF.

This sequence joins TRBV6-6 and TRBJ1-5, with D unresolved. V lost 1 base to trimming and J lost 4 bases, with 14 bases between them. The CDR3 runs to 16 residues. Germline values: CDR1 MNHNY, CDR2 SVGAGI (reference sequence). The CDR3 DNA is TGTGCCAGCAGTTACTTCCCCCCTGGAGGGAATCAGCCCCAGCATTTT. This codes for CASSYFPPGGNQPQHF.

The gene calls are TRBV6-5 and TRBJ1-5; D gene ambiguous. CDR3 size: 12 residues. Germline V gene lookup returns CDR1 MNHEY and CDR2 SVGAGI. The CDR3 DNA reads TGTGCGGTCCTAAGGCGGGATCAGCCCCAGCATTTT. Translated: CAVLRRDQPQHF.

This clone came up once. The chain joins TRBV15 to TRBJ2-2; the match to TRBD1 covers 7 bases. The length of the CDR3 is 15 residues. Unmatched junction bases numbered 5, after V lost 5 bases and J lost 2 bases. CDR1 is LNHNV, CDR2 YYDKDF, per germline (reference sequence). For the CDR3, the DNA is TGTGCCACCAGCGCAACAGGGGTAAACACCGGGGAGCTGTTTTTT. The encoded protein is CATSATGVNTGELFF.

This chain connects TRBV7-2 to TRBJ1-1; 10 bases agree with TRBD1. The length of the CDR3 is 16 residues. From germline, CDR1 is SGHTA and CDR2 FQGNSA. V trimming: 0 bases; J trimming: 5 bases; junction bases outside the gene matches: 6. This CDR3 reads CASSLAPGGQGTEAFF. The CDR3 DNA is TGTGCCAGCAGCTTAGCCCCCGGGGGACAGGGGACTGAAGCTTTCTTT.

The V gene is TRBV3-1 (or the pseudogene TRBV3-2), the J gene TRBJ2-3; 11 nucleotides agree with TRBD2. The V and J ends lost 4 bases and 7 bases, in that order; junction bases with no gene match: 13. Germline CDR1 is LGHDT and CDR2 is YNNKEL (reference sequence). The CDR3 is 17 amino acids. The chain's CDR3 is CASSLLGGSGGANTQYF. In nucleotides, the CDR3 is TGTGCCAGCAGCCTCCTCGGGGGTAGCGGGGGGGCAAATACGCAGTATTTT.

J is TRBJ2-5 and V is TRBV11-3; D remains ambiguous. This CDR3 comprises 13 residues. The ends were cut back, 5 bases at V and 3 bases at J, with 10 bases in the middle. Germline CDR1 is SGHNT and CDR2 is YENEEA. This chain's CDR3 is CASSPRGEETQYF. In DNA, the CDR3 is TGTGCCAGCAGCCCACGCGGCGAAGAGACCCAGTACTTC.

This clone appeared a single time. The rearrangement links TRBV5-1 to TRBJ2-1; the match to TRBD2 covers 7 bases. This CDR3 contains 15 residues. In germline, CDR1 is SGHRS, CDR2 YFSETQ. J gave up 9 bases and V 4 bases, and 13 bases lay outside the gene matches. CDR3: CASSRGGTSRGEQFF. The CDR3 DNA is TGCGCCAGCAGCCGGGGAGGGACCTCCCGGGGTGAGCAGTTCTTC.

In this sample, this clone turned up a few times. Germline and junction disagree at one end, which may indicate a read error. The chain links TRBV7-8 to TRBJ1-6; D unresolved. The CDR3 loop spans 14 amino acids. Per the germline V gene, CDR1 is SGHVS and CDR2 is FQNEAQ. CDR3 bases: TGTGCCAGCAGCTTAGCGGGAGAACAGCGAGGTCTGCTCTTT. Its protein product is CASSLAGEQRGLLF. The variable domain in full, with the rest retrieved from reference TRBV7-8 and TRBJ1-6, is GAGVSQSPRYKVAKRGQDVALRCDPISGHVSLFWYQQALGQGPEFLTYFQNEAQLDKSGLPSDRFFAERPEGSVSTLKIQRTQQEDSAVYLCASSLAGEQRGLLFGNGTRLTVT.

This rearrangement joins TRBV7-9 to TRBJ1-5; unclear D gene. The CDR3 is made up of 17 amino acids. CDR1 and CDR2 (germline): SEHNR, FQNEAQ (reference sequence). V was pared by 0 bases and J by 2 bases, with 14 bases between. The CDR3 reads CASSLAAPVGGNQPQHF. CDR3 DNA: TGTGCCAGCAGCTTAGCTGCTCCCGTCGGGGGCAATCAGCCCCAGCATTTT.

The rearrangement joins TRBV6-6 to TRBJ2-7; tentatively, D is TRBD1 (5 bases). This CDR3 has 15 amino acids. CDR1 and CDR2 (germline): MNHNY, SVGAGI (reference sequence). V was clipped by 2 bases and J by 1 base, with 12 bases between them. CDR3 DNA sequence: TGTGCCAGCAGTTACGGACAACCCCAGTCCTACGAGCAGTACTTC. This codes for CASSYGQPQSYEQYF.

This chain connects TRBV18 to TRBJ2-3; unclear D gene. The CDR3 length is 15 residues. Trimming removed 1 base from V and 3 bases from J, with 11 bases in between. In germline, CDR1 is KGHSH, CDR2 LQKENI. CDR3 amino acids: CASSPLQTDTDTQYF. CDR3 sequence (DNA): TGTGCCAGCTCACCACTACAGACGGATACAGATACGCAGTATTTT. Filled out from reference TRBV18 and TRBJ2-3, the complete variable domain reads NAGVMQNPRHLVRRRGQEARLRCSPMKGHSHVYWYRQLPEEGLKFMVYLQKENIIDESGMPKERFSAEFPKEGPSILRIQQVVRGDSAAYFCASSPLQTDTDTQYFGPGTRLTVL.

The chain links TRBV28 to TRBJ1-2; 8 bases map to TRBD1. The J segment lost 2 bases and the V segment lost 6 bases, leaving 14 bases of the junction unmatched. Germline V gene data show CDR1 as MDHEN and CDR2 as SYDVKM. The CDR3 consists of 17 residues. CDR3 region: CASRPRTGYRLNYGYTF. DNA of the CDR3: TGTGCCAGCAGACCCCGGACAGGGTATAGGTTAAACTATGGCTACACCTTC.

The chain uses TRBV28 and TRBJ2-3, with 13 bases matching TRBD2. The CDR3 sequence is 14 residues long. CDR1 and CDR2 (germline): MDHEN, SYDVKM. V trimming: 10 bases; J trimming: 4 bases; junction bases outside the gene matches: 5. The CDR3 DNA is TGTGCCACCGGTACTAGCGGGGGGGCAGATACGCAGTATTTT. It specifies CATGTSGGADTQYF.

V is TRBV11-2 and J is TRBJ2-7, with D hard to call. The CDR3 totals 15 residues. Trimming removed 0 bases from V and 2 bases from J, with 11 bases in between. The V gene's germline CDR1 is SGHAT and CDR2 FQNNGV. CDR3 nucleotide sequence: TGTGCCAGCAGCTTAGAAAGAGACACCACCTACGAGCAGTACTTC. Amino acids: CASSLERDTTYEQYF.

CDR3 in DNA: TGCGCCAGCAGCTTAGCGGGAGGCACCTACAATGAGCAGTTCTTC. Translation gives CASSLAGGTYNEQFF. The chain is built from TRBV5-1 and TRBJ2-1; 9 bases line up with TRBD2. Germline values: CDR1 SGHRS, CDR2 YFSETQ. This CDR3 is built from 15 residues. V lost 2 bases, J lost 2 bases, and 2 bases stayed unmatched.

The rearrangement joins TRBV6-4 to TRBJ1-4, with D perhaps matching TRBD1 (6 bases). Germline V lookup: CDR1 MRHNA, CDR2 SNTAGT. This CDR3 spans 19 amino acids. Trimming took 9 bases from V and 0 from J, leaving 26 bases between them. The CDR3 sequence is CASPKRPGHRCATNEKLFF. The CDR3 DNA sequence: TGTGCCAGTCCGAAACGACCGGGACACCGATGTGCAACTAATGAAAAACTGTTTTTT.

The genes are TRBV25-1 and TRBJ2-5; weak D call: TRBD1 (5 bases). In germline, CDR1 is MGHDK, CDR2 SYGVNS. This CDR3 has 14 amino acids. V lost 0 bases, J lost 5 bases, and 10 bases lay in between. The CDR3 protein is CASSEYRVLETQYF. As DNA, the CDR3 is TGTGCCAGCAGTGAATACAGGGTGTTGGAGACCCAGTACTTC.

This sequence joins TRBV25-1 and TRBJ2-3; no reliable D call. There are 13 residues in the CDR3. Trimming left V 5 bases short and J 2 bases short, with 8 bases between. CDR1 and CDR2 from the germline V gene are MGHDK and SYGVNS. The CDR3, as DNA: TGTGCCAGCAGTATCAGTTCCACAGATACGCAGTATTTT. Protein sequence: CASSISSTDTQYF.

The V gene is TRBV9, the J gene TRBJ1-1; 9 positions agree with TRBD1. The CDR3 totals 13 residues. Germline CDR1 is SGDLS and CDR2 is YYNGEE. Germline trimming cut 2 bases from V and 5 bases from J; bases unmatched to any gene: 1. The CDR3 loop reads CASSVGQGTEAFF. CDR3 in DNA: TGTGCCAGCAGCGTCGGACAGGGGACTGAAGCTTTCTTT.

This chain joins TRBV28 and TRBJ2-3; no clear D gene. Trimming took off 3 bases at V and 1 base at J, with 14 bases between the two ends. The CDR3 is made up of 16 amino acids. Germline lookup yields CDR1 MDHEN and CDR2 SYDVKM. CDR3 sequence reads: CASSFFEFRGTDTQYF. For the CDR3, the DNA is TGTGCCAGCAGTTTCTTCGAGTTTCGGGGCACAGATACGCAGTATTTT.

The rearrangement links TRBV19 to TRBJ2-7; 10 nucleotides line up with TRBD1. The ends lost 3 bases at V and 1 base at J; junction bases unmatched: 6. In germline, CDR1 is LNHDA, CDR2 SQIVND (reference sequence). The CDR3 sequence is 16 residues long. The CDR3 loop reads CASSIGTGAKSYEQYF. The CDR3 DNA reads TGTGCCAGTAGTATTGGGACAGGGGCTAAATCCTACGAGCAGTACTTC.

The chain couples TRBV2 to TRBJ2-3; 9 nucleotides align to TRBD2. J lost 3 bases, V lost 4 bases, and 5 bases had no gene match. Germline values: CDR1 SNHLY, CDR2 FYNNEI. The CDR3 is 15 amino acids. In DNA, the CDR3 is TGTGCCAGCAGTGCTGGGACTAGCAGGACAGATACGCAGTATTTT. Translated: CASSAGTSRTDTQYF.

The chain is built from TRBV6-5 and TRBJ2-7, with D hard to call. CDR1 is MNHEY and CDR2 is SVGAGI in the germline V gene. With 8 bases removed from V and 3 bases from J, the gap between germline ends came to 5 bases. The CDR3 totals 10 residues. The CDR3 loop reads CASLSYEQYF. CDR3 coding DNA: TGTGCCAGCCTAAGCTACGAGCAGTACTTC.

The rearrangement uses TRBV28 and TRBJ2-7; TRBD1 is a possible D gene (5 bases). This CDR3 has 14 amino acids. Trimming pared 2 bases from V and 3 bases from J, leaving 11 bases between. Germline lookup yields CDR1 MDHEN and CDR2 SYDVKM. The CDR3 region is CASSLAQVNYEQYF. CDR3 coding DNA: TGTGCCAGCAGTTTAGCACAGGTGAACTACGAGCAGTACTTC.

The V call is TRBV6-2 or TRBV6-3, the J call TRBJ2-5; 14 bases map to TRBD2. V was clipped by 6 bases and J by 5 bases; unmatched bases: 11. Germline V gene sequence: CDR1 MNHEY, CDR2 SVGEGT. The CDR3 contains 17 residues. The DNA of the CDR3 is TGTGCCAGCAGCTTGGGGGGACTAGCGGGAGTTGGGGAGACCCAGTACTTC. This sequence encodes CASSLGGLAGVGETQYF.

The chain couples TRBV12-3 or TRBV12-4 to TRBJ1-5, with 7 bases aligning to TRBD1. The trim removed 5 bases at V and 5 bases at J, leaving 3 bases unmatched. There are 13 residues in the CDR3. In DNA, the CDR3 is TGTGCCAGCAGTGGGACAGTGGATCAGCCCCAGCATTTT. As protein: CASSGTVDQPQHF.

CDR3 coding DNA: TGTGCCAGCAGCTTAGGGCTAGCGGGAAAGGAGCAGTTCTTC. As protein: CASSLGLAGKEQFF. This chain connects TRBV11-3 to TRBJ2-1; TRBD2 aligns across 9 bases. V gave up 1 base and J gave up 10 bases; unmatched junction bases: 5. Germline values: CDR1 SGHNT, CDR2 YENEEA. The CDR3 contains 14 residues.

The V call is TRBV7-2, the J call TRBJ1-6; 11 positions agree with TRBD1. V was pared by 3 bases and J by 9 bases, with 4 bases of the junction left unmatched. This CDR3 is built from 15 residues. Looked up from germline, CDR1 is SGHTA and CDR2 is FQGNSA. For the CDR3, the DNA is TGTGCCAGCAGCTTTACCGGGACAGGGGGTTCACCCCTCCACTTT. Protein sequence: CASSFTGTGGSPLHF.

This clone was picked up one time. The V and J genes are TRBV6-4 and TRBJ2-3, with D possibly matching TRBD1 (6 bases). Trimming cost V 6 bases and J 5 bases, with 15 bases left between them. Germline V CDR1 and CDR2: MRHNA, SNTAGT. The length of the CDR3 is 14 residues. The CDR3 region has the DNA TGTGCCAGCAGCGTACGACCAGGGGAAGATACGCAGTATTTT. It codes for CASSVRPGEDTQYF.